This entry describes one T cell receptor (beta chain). These data come from a study of blood T cell repertoires in COVID-19. For the study at large: The analysed material was cDNA or gDNA that came from T cells, B-cell-depleted T cells, or PBMCs.

Original processing notes: From reference gene primer amplification, estimates of nucleated cell counts were derived. Here immunoSEQ multiplex PCR was the method, and the copy in TCRdb shows in-frame clones only, minus some. V and J calls and clone size come straight from that table; D and trimming were deduced from the DNA. Here the sample spans hundreds of thousands of clones, approximately 83% being singletons. The germline V gene encodes CDR1 MNHEY and CDR2 SVGEGT. The V gene lost 5 bases and the J gene lost 10 bases, with 13 bases spanning the gap. The CDR3 extends over 12 amino acids. Across 24 US areas, participants ranged in age from 18 to 89 years. Which cohort a participant joined came from the clinical history participants gave.

The sample taken for sequencing was PBMCs or T cells enriched from blood (not recorded which). This chain connects TRBV6-2 or TRBV6-3 to TRBJ2-3; D unresolved. This TCR derives from a middle-aged woman with acute COVID-19. In nucleotides, the CDR3 is TGTGCCAGCAGTGCCAACTCCCTCTCGCAGTATTTT. This codes for CASSANSLSQYF.